This T cell receptor (beta chain) was obtained from a study of blood T cell repertoires in COVID-19. This clone was seen more than once but under ten times. Here immunoSEQ multiplex PCR was the method, and the copy in TCRdb shows in-frame clones only, minus some. The data show roughly 100,000 clones, with 70% to 90% seen just once and around 3.1% held by the top ten. The material sequenced was peripheral blood. The clonotype was recovered from a man aged 45-65 years in a cohort sampled during active COVID-19.

This chain's CDR3 is CASSFTGGGSEAFF. CDR3 bases: TGCGCCAGCAGCTTCACAGGGGGCGGCTCGGAAGCTTTCTTT. The chain uses TRBV5-1 and TRBJ1-1; 9 bases agree with TRBD1. In germline, CDR1 is SGHRS, CDR2 YFSETQ. V dropped 2 bases and J dropped 8; count of bases not matched to a gene: 7. This CDR3 region has 14 residues.